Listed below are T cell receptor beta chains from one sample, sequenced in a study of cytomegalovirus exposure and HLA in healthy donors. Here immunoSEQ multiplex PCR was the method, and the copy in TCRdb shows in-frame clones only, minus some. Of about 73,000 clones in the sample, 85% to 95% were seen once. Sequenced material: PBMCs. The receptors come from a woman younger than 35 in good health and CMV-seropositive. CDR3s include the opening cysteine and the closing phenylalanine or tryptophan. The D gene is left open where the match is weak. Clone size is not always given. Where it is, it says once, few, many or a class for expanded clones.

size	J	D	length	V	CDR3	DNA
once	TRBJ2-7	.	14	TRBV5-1	CASSVDRTTYEQYF	TGCGCCAGCAGCGTCGACAGGACCACCTACGAGCAGTACTTC
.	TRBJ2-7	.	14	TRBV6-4	CASSDFQGGNEQYF	TGTGCTAGCAGTGACTTCCAGGGTGGTAACGAGCAGTACTTC
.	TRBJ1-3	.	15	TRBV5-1	CASSSAETAGNTIYF	TGCGCCAGCAGCTCGGCCGAGACAGCTGGAAACACCATATATTTT
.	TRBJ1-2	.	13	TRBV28	CASSLGGGYGYTF	TGTGCCAGCAGTTTAGGTGGAGGCTATGGCTACACCTTC
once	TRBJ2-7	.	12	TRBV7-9	CASSLVTYEQYF	TGTGCCAGCAGCTTAGTCACCTACGAGCAGTACTTC
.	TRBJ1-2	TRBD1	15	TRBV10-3	CAISPRTGGEYGYTF	TGTGCCATCAGCCCTAGGACAGGGGGCGAGTATGGCTACACCTTC
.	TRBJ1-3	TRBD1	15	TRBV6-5	CASRRTGEAGNTIYF	TGTGCCAGCAGAAGAACAGGGGAGGCTGGAAACACCATATATTTT
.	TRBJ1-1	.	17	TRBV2	CASSDLGRSYMNTEAFF	TGTGCCAGCAGTGACCTGGGGAGGAGCTACATGAACACTGAAGCTTTCTTT
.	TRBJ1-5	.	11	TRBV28	CASSSDLSQHF	TGTGCCAGCAGTTCAGACTTGTCCCAGCATTTT
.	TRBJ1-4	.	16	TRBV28	CASSVQVGGRGEKLFF	TGTGCCAGCAGTGTCCAGGTCGGGGGTCGGGGTGAAAAACTGTTTTTT
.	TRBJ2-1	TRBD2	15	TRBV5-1	CASSLLAGGVYEQFF	TGCGCCAGCAGCTTGCTTGCGGGAGGAGTCTATGAGCAGTTCTTC
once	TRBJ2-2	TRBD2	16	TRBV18	CASSQTSGRNTGELFF	TGTGCCAGCTCACAGACTAGCGGAAGGAACACCGGGGAGCTGTTTTTT
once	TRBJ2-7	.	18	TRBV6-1	CASSEKYTGKNRFYEQYF	TGTGCCAGCAGTGAGAAATATACAGGGAAAAATCGGTTTTACGAGCAGTACTTC
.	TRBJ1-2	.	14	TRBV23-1	CASTSLGHPYGYTF	TGCGCCAGCACATCCCTGGGACATCCCTATGGCTACACCTTC
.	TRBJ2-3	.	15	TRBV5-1	CASSLDGGSTDTQYF	TGCGCCAGCAGCTTGGACGGCGGGAGCACAGATACGCAGTATTTT
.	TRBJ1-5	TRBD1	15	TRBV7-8	CASSLTGQGALAQHF	TGTGCCAGCAGCTTAACGGGACAGGGGGCATTGGCCCAGCATTTT
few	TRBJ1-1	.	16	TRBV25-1	CASRGGRTVLNTEAFF	TGTGCCAGCAGAGGCGGCAGGACAGTGCTGAACACTGAAGCTTTCTTT
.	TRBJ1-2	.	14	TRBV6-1	CASSGGGGADGYTF	TGTGCCAGCAGTGGGGGAGGTGGGGCGGATGGCTACACCTTC
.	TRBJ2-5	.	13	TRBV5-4	CASNAGRRETQYF	TGTGCCAGCAACGCAGGGCGTAGAGAGACCCAGTACTTC
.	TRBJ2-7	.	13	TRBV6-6	CASSPTAFSEQYF	TGTGCCAGCAGTCCCACCGCGTTCTCCGAGCAGTACTTC
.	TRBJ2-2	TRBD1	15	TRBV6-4	CASSASPGGGGELFF	TGTGCCAGCAGTGCATCCCCAGGGGGCGGCGGGGAGCTGTTTTTT
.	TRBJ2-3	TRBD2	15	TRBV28	CASSLATGGGGTQYF	TGTGCCAGCAGTTTAGCTACGGGCGGGGGAGGTACGCAGTATTTT
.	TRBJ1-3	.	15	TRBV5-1	CASSTRPGSGNTIYF	TGCGCCAGCAGCACGCGTCCAGGCTCTGGAAACACCATATATTTT
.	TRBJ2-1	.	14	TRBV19	CASSLREFYNEQFF	TGTGCCAGTAGTTTAAGGGAGTTCTACAATGAGCAGTTCTTC
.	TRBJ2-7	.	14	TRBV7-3	CASSLAGAPYEQYF	TGTGCCAGCAGCTTAGCTGGGGCACCCTACGAGCAGTACTTC
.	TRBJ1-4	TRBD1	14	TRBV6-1	CASSEGTGVEKLFF	TGTGCCAGCAGTGAGGGGACAGGGGTCGAAAAACTGTTTTTT
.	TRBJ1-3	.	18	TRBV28	CASSWIHLGQRTGNTIYF	TGTGCCAGCAGTTGGATTCATTTGGGACAACGAACTGGAAACACCATATATTTT
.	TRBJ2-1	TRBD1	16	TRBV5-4	CASSPTDRVADNEQFF	TGTGCCAGCAGCCCCACGGACAGGGTGGCCGACAATGAGCAGTTCTTC
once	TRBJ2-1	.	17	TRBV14	CASSQDMAFQGDNEQFF	TGTGCCAGCAGCCAAGATATGGCCTTCCAGGGTGACAATGAGCAGTTCTTC
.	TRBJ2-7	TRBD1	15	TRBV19	CASSILTGEAYEQYF	TGTGCCAGTAGTATATTGACAGGGGAAGCCTACGAGCAGTACTTC
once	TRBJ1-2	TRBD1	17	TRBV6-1	CASSGFTGTGSEYGYTF	TGTGCCAGCAGTGGATTCACTGGGACAGGGTCAGAGTATGGCTACACCTTC
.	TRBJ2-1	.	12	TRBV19	CASSNNREMGFF	TGTGCCAGTAGCAATAACAGGGAAATGGGGTTCTTC
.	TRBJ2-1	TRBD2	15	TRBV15	CATSRVAGERNEQFF	TGTGCCACCAGCAGAGTAGCGGGAGAGCGTAATGAGCAGTTCTTC
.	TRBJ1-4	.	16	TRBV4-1	CASSQDPGGGNEKLFF	TGCGCCAGCAGCCAAGATCCGGGAGGGGGTAATGAAAAACTGTTTTTT
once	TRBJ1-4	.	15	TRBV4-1	CASSQTGSTNEKLFF	TGCGCCAGCAGCCAGACAGGATCAACTAATGAAAAACTGTTTTTT
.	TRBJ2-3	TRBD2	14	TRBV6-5	CASSRLARIDTQYF	TGTGCCAGCAGTCGACTAGCTAGGATAGATACGCAGTATTTT
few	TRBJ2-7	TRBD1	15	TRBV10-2	CASSERGQGYYEQYF	TGCGCCAGCAGTGAGCGGGGACAGGGGTACTACGAGCAGTACTTC
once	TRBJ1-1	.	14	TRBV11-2	CASSLRDVDTEAFF	TGTGCCAGCAGCCTCAGGGATGTCGACACTGAAGCTTTCTTT
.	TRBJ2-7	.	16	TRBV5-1	CASSLGQALRSYEQYF	TGCGCCAGCAGCTTGGGGCAGGCCCTTAGGTCCTACGAGCAGTACTTC
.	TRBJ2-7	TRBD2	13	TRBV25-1	CASSRRGGREQYF	TGTGCCAGCAGCCGCCGGGGGGGCAGGGAGCAGTACTTC
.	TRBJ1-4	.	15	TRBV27	CASRDRNTANEKLFF	TGTGCCAGCAGAGATAGAAACACAGCTAATGAAAAACTGTTTTTT
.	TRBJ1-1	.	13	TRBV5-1	CASRTRLNTEAFF	TGCGCCAGCAGAACGCGACTAAACACTGAAGCTTTCTTT
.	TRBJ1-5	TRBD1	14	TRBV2	CASSPGTANQPQHF	TGTGCCAGCAGTCCCGGGACAGCTAATCAGCCCCAGCATTTT
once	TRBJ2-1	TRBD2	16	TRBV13	CASSAGLAGVLNEQFF	TGTGCCAGCAGCGCAGGACTAGCGGGAGTTCTCAATGAGCAGTTCTTC
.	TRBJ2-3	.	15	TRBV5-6	CASRPKRLDTDTQYF	TGTGCCAGCAGGCCGAAGAGGCTAGACACAGATACGCAGTATTTT
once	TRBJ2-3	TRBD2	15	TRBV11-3	CASSFIAGGTDTQYF	TGTGCCAGCAGCTTCATAGCGGGGGGCACAGATACGCAGTATTTT